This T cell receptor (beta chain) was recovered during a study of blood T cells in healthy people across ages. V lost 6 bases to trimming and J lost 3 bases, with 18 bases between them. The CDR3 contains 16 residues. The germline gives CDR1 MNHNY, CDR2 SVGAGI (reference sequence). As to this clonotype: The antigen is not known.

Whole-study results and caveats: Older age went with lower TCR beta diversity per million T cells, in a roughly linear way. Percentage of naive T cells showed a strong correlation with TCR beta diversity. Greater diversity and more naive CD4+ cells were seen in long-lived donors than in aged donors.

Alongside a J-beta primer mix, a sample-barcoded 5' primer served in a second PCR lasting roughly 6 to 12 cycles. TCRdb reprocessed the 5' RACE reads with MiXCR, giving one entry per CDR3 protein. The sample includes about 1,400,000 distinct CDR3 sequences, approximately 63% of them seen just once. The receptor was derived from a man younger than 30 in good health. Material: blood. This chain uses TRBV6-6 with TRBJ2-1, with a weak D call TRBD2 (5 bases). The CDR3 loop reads CASSPPRAGHYNEQFF. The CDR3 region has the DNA TGTGCCAGCAGCCCTCCGCGGGCGGGCCACTACAATGAGCAGTTCTTC.